This T cell receptor (beta chain) was identified during a study of cytomegalovirus exposure and HLA in healthy donors. The CDR3 extends over 17 amino acids. Trimming cost V 9 bases and J 8 bases; bases outside gene matches: 17. Germline-derived CDR1 and CDR2 are LNHDA and SQIVND (reference sequence). In the PCR, 60 Vbeta and 13 Jbeta primers were used. Sequencing was performed with immunoSEQ multiplex PCR; in TCRdb, only in-frame clones are kept and a portion is missing. The sample contains approximately 190,000 clones, 80% to 85% of which appear only once. The sequenced sample was PBMCs. This receptor was identified in a woman between 50 and 59 years old in good health and CMV-seropositive. This chain joins TRBV19 and TRBJ2-2; 11 bases are a match to TRBD1. The CDR3 sequence: CASLLDGQGAYPGELFF. The CDR3 DNA reads TGTGCCAGCCTATTAGATGGACAGGGGGCCTATCCGGGGGAGCTGTTTTTT.